These 3 T cell receptor beta chains were sequenced from one sample in a study of shared T cell receptors in the human thymus. The data were produced by immunoSEQ multiplex PCR, yet TCRdb's version contains in-frame clones alone and is incomplete. The sample carries about 540,000 clones, approximately 78% recorded once. This same sample was also taken into another study, of human thymus T cells.

Sequenced sample: thymocytes. These receptors came from a boy younger than two with a congenital heart defect.

This CDR3 reads CASSTPRDRVAGYTF. The CDR3, as DNA: TGTGCCAGCAGCACCCCCCGGGACAGGGTTGCTGGCTACACCTTC. The gene calls are TRBV5-6 and TRBJ1-2, with 9 positions matching TRBD1. The length of the CDR3 is 15 residues. The ends lost 4 bases at V and 7 bases at J; junction bases unmatched: 11. Germline values: CDR1 SGHDT, CDR2 YYEEEE.

The V and J genes are TRBV5-1 and TRBJ2-7; D remains ambiguous. The CDR3 has 16 amino acids. V dropped 4 bases and J dropped 4 bases, with 21 bases sitting between them. Per germline, CDR1 SGHRS and CDR2 YFSETQ. The CDR3 loop is CASSAPSPGVPYEQYF. CDR3 sequence (DNA): TGCGCCAGCAGCGCCCCCAGCCCGGGTGTCCCGTACGAGCAGTACTTC.

The CDR3 nucleotides read TGTGCCAGCAGTGAAGCAGACTACAGGGATAGGGCATCCTACGAGCAGTACTTC. This codes for CASSEADYRDRASYEQYF. This chain uses TRBV6-1 with TRBJ2-7, with D perhaps matching TRBD1 (6 bases). Between the trimmed V and J ends, which lost 0 bases and 1 base, there was a span of 19 bases. Germline V gives CDR1 MNHNS, CDR2 SASEGT. CDR3 length: 18 residues.